Below, 20 T cell receptor beta chains from the same sample are listed, as sequenced in a study of blood T cell repertoires in COVID-19. TCRdb keeps only in-frame clones here, not all; method: immunoSEQ multiplex PCR. Seen here are 300,000 to 400,000 clones, approximately 85% observed once, and the top ten hold around 7.8%. Sequenced sample: peripheral blood. Every receptor here comes from a human donor in a cohort sampled during active COVID-19.

The rearrangement uses TRBV2 and TRBJ2-3; 7 bases match TRBD2. This CDR3 contains 16 residues. The germline gives CDR1 SNHLY, CDR2 FYNNEI. Trimming cost V 3 bases and J 1 base; bases outside gene matches: 7. The DNA for the CDR3 is TGTGCCAGCAGTGAGGCGAGCGGGGCCGGCACAGATACGCAGTATTTT. Protein: CASSEASGAGTDTQYF. Full variable domain (rest looked up from reference TRBV2 and TRBJ2-3): EPEVTQTPSHQVTQMGQEVILRCVPISNHLYFYWYRQILGQKVEFLVSFYNNEISEKSEIFDDQFSVERPDGSNFTLKIRSTKLEDSAMYFCASSEASGAGTDTQYFGPGTRLTVL.

V and J are TRBV11-2 and TRBJ1-1; no clear D. V was trimmed by 1 base and J by 11 bases, leaving 8 bases between them. CDR1 and CDR2 from the germline V gene are SGHAT and FQNNGV. The CDR3 totals 11 residues. The CDR3 sequence: CASSLGVSAFF. DNA of the CDR3: TGTGCCAGCAGCTTAGGAGTAAGCGCTTTCTTT. The full variable domain, completed using reference TRBV11-2 and TRBJ1-1, is EAGVAQSPRYKIIEKRQSVAFWCNPISGHATLYWYQQILGQGPKLLIQFQNNGVVDDSQLPKDRFSAERLKGVDSTLKIQPAKLEDSAVYLCASSLGVSAFFGQGTRLTVV.

The gene calls are TRBV11-2 and TRBJ1-3; no reliable D call. V lost 2 bases and J 7 bases, leaving 6 bases between the germline ends. This CDR3 comprises 12 residues. Germline CDR1 and CDR2: SGHAT and FQNNGV. This chain's CDR3 is CASSLLSNTIYF. The CDR3 nucleotides are TGTGCCAGCAGCTTATTGTCGAACACCATATATTTT.

This chain joins TRBV10-3 and TRBJ1-1; D gene ambiguous. Trimming left V 4 bases short and J 5 bases short, with 11 bases between. CDR3 length: 13 amino acids. The germline CDR1 and CDR2 sequences are ENHRY and SYGVKD. CDR3 in amino acids: CAISVGTMTEAFF. The CDR3, as DNA: TGTGCCATCAGTGTTGGCACCATGACTGAAGCTTTCTTT.

This sequence joins TRBV5-1 and TRBJ2-1, with 10 bases matching TRBD2. Germline assignment: CDR1 SGHRS and CDR2 YFSETQ. The CDR3 consists of 16 residues. V lost 4 bases, J lost 5 bases, and 9 bases stayed unmatched. The CDR3 coding sequence is TGCGCCAGCAGCGCCTTAGCTAGCGGGGGCCACAATGAGCAGTTCTTC. It yields the protein CASSALASGGHNEQFF.

This chain links TRBV6-6 with TRBJ1-1; D is perhaps TRBD1 (6 bases). The CDR3 totals 12 residues. V was clipped by 6 bases and J by 1 base, with 6 bases between them. Germline V lookup: CDR1 MNHNY, CDR2 SVGAGI (reference sequence). The chain's CDR3 is CASRQGNTEAFF. Here the CDR3 DNA reads TGTGCCAGCAGACAGGGGAACACTGAAGCTTTCTTT.

The CDR3 sequence is CASSLDRNTGELFF. The DNA of the CDR3 is TGCGCCAGCAGCCTAGACAGGAACACCGGGGAGCTGTTTTTT. The chain employs TRBV5-1 and TRBJ2-2, with D tentatively TRBD1 (5 bases). This CDR3 comprises 14 residues. Trimming stripped 4 bases from V and 1 base from J, with 8 bases between. Germline assignment: CDR1 SGHRS and CDR2 YFSETQ.

The rearrangement uses TRBV10-2 and TRBJ2-7; 7 nucleotides match TRBD1. Trimming took 7 bases from V and 3 from J; bases not matched to a gene: 9. CDR3 size: 14 residues. Germline lookup yields CDR1 WSHSY and CDR2 SAAADI. CDR3: CASTTSAGGYEQYF. CDR3 DNA: TGCGCCAGCACTACTAGTGCAGGGGGCTACGAGCAGTACTTC.

The chain combines TRBV7-8 with TRBJ2-5, with TRBD1 identical over 8 bases. This CDR3 comprises 15 residues. V shed 2 bases, J shed 3 bases, and the junction held 5 bases outside the gene matches. Germline CDR1 is SGHVS and CDR2 is FQNEAQ. CDR3 protein: CASSLSPDREETQYF. The CDR3 coding sequence is TGTGCCAGCAGCTTAAGTCCGGACAGGGAAGAGACCCAGTACTTC.

The V call is TRBV28, the J call TRBJ1-5; TRBD1 matches 9 bases. Per the germline V gene, CDR1 is MDHEN and CDR2 is SYDVKM. J lost 4 bases, V lost 6 bases, and 10 bases had no gene match. This CDR3 comprises 16 residues. The CDR3, as DNA: TGTGCCAGCAGACCCGTATTGGGACAGGGAAATCAGCCCCAGCATTTT. Translated: CASRPVLGQGNQPQHF.

The chain carries TRBV3-1 (or the pseudogene TRBV3-2) and TRBJ1-3; a possible D gene is TRBD1 (5 bases). The CDR3 has 15 amino acids. Germline CDR1 and CDR2: LGHDT and YNNKEL (reference sequence). V dropped 3 bases and J dropped 3 bases, with 12 bases sitting between them. The CDR3 sequence: CASSQNRGFGNTIYF. The DNA of the CDR3 is TGTGCCAGCAGCCAGAATAGGGGTTTTGGAAACACCATATATTTT.

The V gene is TRBV19, the J gene TRBJ2-3, with D possibly TRBD2 on 5 matching bases. The germline gives CDR1 LNHDA, CDR2 SQIVND (reference sequence). Trimming took 3 bases from V and 7 from J, leaving 11 bases between them. This CDR3 spans 13 amino acids. CDR3 sequence (DNA): TGTGCCAGTAGTATCGGTCGCGGGTATACGCAGTATTTT. This encodes CASSIGRGYTQYF.

The J gene is TRBJ2-1, the V gene TRBV5-6, with D unclear. This CDR3 spans 13 amino acids. CDR1 is SGHDT and CDR2 is YYEEEE in the germline V gene. V lost 1 base, J lost 7 bases, and 9 bases lay in between. CDR3 coding DNA: TGTGCCAGCAGCTTGAACAGTGGGAATGAGCAGTTCTTC. As protein: CASSLNSGNEQFF.

The chain carries TRBV25-1 and TRBJ2-3; TRBD2 matches at 10 bases. The ends lost 2 bases at V and 3 bases at J; junction bases unmatched: 5. Germline-derived CDR1 and CDR2 are MGHDK and SYGVNS. The CDR3 has 16 residues. The CDR3 nucleotides are TGTGCCAGCAGTGAACGTAGCGGGGGGTCAACAGATACGCAGTATTTT. The encoded protein is CASSERSGGSTDTQYF.

V gene TRBV7-8 combines with J gene TRBJ1-2; 8 bases are shared with TRBD1. Germline CDR1 SGHVS, CDR2 FQNEAQ. The CDR3 sequence is 18 residues long. Trimming removed 0 bases from V and 3 bases from J; junction bases left unmatched: 12. The CDR3 sequence is CASSLAVGRDRGDYGYTF. CDR3 nucleotides: TGTGCCAGCAGCTTAGCCGTCGGCCGAGACAGGGGAGACTATGGCTACACCTTC. Full variable domain (remainder filled in from reference TRBV7-8 and TRBJ1-2): GAGVSQSPRYKVAKRGQDVALRCDPISGHVSLFWYQQALGQGPEFLTYFQNEAQLDKSGLPSDRFFAERPEGSVSTLKIQRTQQEDSAVYLCASSLAVGRDRGDYGYTFGSGTRLTVV.

The V and J genes are TRBV5-6 and TRBJ2-4; D uncertain. Trimming cost V 4 bases and J 4 bases, with 9 bases left between them. Germline V gene lookup returns CDR1 SGHDT and CDR2 YYEEEE. This CDR3 contains 13 residues. CDR3 protein: CASSADFKNIQYF. The CDR3 coding sequence is TGTGCCAGCAGCGCAGACTTTAAAAACATTCAGTACTTC. Full variable domain (remainder filled in from reference TRBV5-6 and TRBJ2-4): DAGVTQSPTHLIKTRGQQVTLRCSPKSGHDTVSWYQQALGQGPQFIFQYYEEEERQRGNFPDRFSGHQFPNYSSELNVNALLLGDSALYLCASSADFKNIQYFGAGTRLSVL.

This clone was seen once. V gene TRBV7-8 combines with J gene TRBJ1-5; D uncertain. Germline CDR1 reads SGHVS; CDR2 reads FQNEAQ. V was clipped by 5 bases and J by 4 bases, with 12 bases between them. CDR3 length equals 14 residues. DNA of the CDR3: TGTGCCAGCAGCCTGACTGGTCCAAATCAGCCCCAGCATTTT. Protein product: CASSLTGPNQPQHF.

The chain is built from TRBV7-9 and TRBJ2-2; D ambiguous. Germline loops: CDR1 SEHNR, CDR2 FQNEAQ (reference sequence). V lost 1 base to trimming and J lost 2 bases, with 5 bases between them. This CDR3 is built from 14 residues. CDR3 DNA sequence: TGTGCCAGCAGCTTAGTGAGAAACACCGGGGAGCTGTTTTTT. It encodes CASSLVRNTGELFF.

The chain links TRBV7-3 to TRBJ2-2; possibly TRBD1 for D (6 bases). The CDR3 runs 16 residues. CDR1 SGHTA and CDR2 FQGTGA come from the germline V gene. Trimming left V 4 bases short and J 1 base short, with 13 bases between. CDR3 protein: CASSSRGRGNTGELFF. The DNA of the CDR3 is TGTGCCAGCAGCTCCCGGGGCAGGGGGAACACCGGGGAGCTGTTTTTT.

The chain carries TRBV3-1 (or the pseudogene TRBV3-2) and TRBJ2-3; 15 bases fit TRBD2. Germline V CDR1 and CDR2: LGHDT, YNNKEL (reference sequence). The CDR3 has 20 amino acids. With 4 bases clipped from V and 0 bases from J, the junction kept 11 bases outside the gene matches. The CDR3: CASSLTAGLAGGPSTDTQYF. CDR3 sequence (DNA): TGTGCCAGCAGCCTGACAGCGGGACTAGCGGGGGGACCTAGCACAGATACGCAGTATTTT.